One sample yielded the 8 T cell receptor beta chains listed below, sequenced in a study of T cell responses to AZD1222 COVID-19 vaccine. Only in-frame clones appear in the TCRdb table, and some are missing; sequencing was by immunoSEQ multiplex PCR. This table holds about 150,000 clones, around 88% found once. Sample: peripheral blood, taken on day 0 of AZD1222 vaccination. The receptors were sampled from an adult in good health.

V and J are TRBV11-2 and TRBJ2-5; D possibly corresponds to TRBD1 (5 bases). Germline CDR1 and CDR2: SGHAT and FQNNGV. The CDR3 has 17 amino acids. V gave up 0 bases and J gave up 2 bases, with 16 bases separating them. The CDR3: CASSLDRGSTKQETQYF. DNA of the CDR3: TGTGCCAGCAGCTTAGATAGGGGCTCTACGAAGCAAGAGACCCAGTACTTC.

A few counts support this clone. The CDR3 DNA sequence: TGTGCCAGCAGCTTAGAGGGGCTACAGGGGGAAGGCTACACCTTC. Its protein product is CASSLEGLQGEGYTF. The rearrangement links TRBV7-9 to TRBJ1-2; 8 bases align to TRBD1. The CDR3 covers 15 residues. CDR1 is SEHNR, CDR2 FQNEAQ, per germline (reference sequence). The trim removed 1 base at V and 8 bases at J, leaving 9 bases unmatched.

The rearrangement links TRBV5-1 to TRBJ1-4; D is unclear. Germline lookup yields CDR1 SGHRS and CDR2 YFSETQ. The germline V and J ends were trimmed by 4 bases and 10 bases, with 17 bases remaining between them. The CDR3 spans 14 residues. DNA for the CDR3: TGCGCCAGCAGCGCCAACAGTTATCGCGGAAAACTGTTTTTT. It specifies CASSANSYRGKLFF.

The chain carries TRBV7-2 and TRBJ1-4, with no clear D. The germline gives CDR1 SGHTA, CDR2 FQGNSA. The CDR3 has 13 residues. V was pared by 7 bases and J by 8 bases, with 14 bases between. The CDR3 DNA is TGTGCCAGCACCTTCGGATCTCACGAAAAACTGTTTTTT. Residues: CASTFGSHEKLFF.

V and J are TRBV3-1 (or the pseudogene TRBV3-2) and TRBJ2-1; 9 bases are shared with TRBD2. This CDR3 comprises 20 residues. Trimming at V came to 1 base and at J to 0 bases, leaving 13 bases not matched to a gene. Germline V CDR1 and CDR2: LGHDT, YNNKEL (reference sequence). Here the CDR3 DNA reads TGTGCCAGCAGCCAAGGGAAGCGGCTAGCGGGGATCTCCTCCTACAATGAGCAGTTCTTC. Its protein is CASSQGKRLAGISSYNEQFF.

The genes are TRBV14 and TRBJ2-3; tentative D call: TRBD1 (5 bases). V lost 5 bases and J 6 bases, leaving 15 bases between the germline ends. Per germline, CDR1 SGHDN and CDR2 FVKESK. The CDR3 contains 14 residues. The CDR3 spells CASSNLAGWDTQYF. In DNA, the CDR3 is TGTGCCAGCAGCAATCTGGCAGGGTGGGATACGCAGTATTTT.

The chain is built from TRBV4-1 and TRBJ1-5, with a weak D call TRBD1 (5 bases). This CDR3 spans 18 amino acids. Germline CDR1 MGHRA, CDR2 YSYEKL. V was clipped by 4 bases and J by 1 base, with 20 bases between them. CDR3 sequence: CASSRYAVSQASNQPQHF. The CDR3 DNA reads as TGCGCCAGCAGCCGTTATGCGGTCTCACAGGCGAGCAATCAGCCCCAGCATTTT.

V is TRBV12-3 or TRBV12-4 and J is TRBJ2-1, with no clear D. Deletions cut 6 bases from V and 11 bases from J, with 14 bases between. The CDR3 runs to 12 residues. CDR3: CASSYRASKQFF. The CDR3, as DNA: TGTGCCAGCAGCTACCGGGCCAGCAAGCAGTTCTTC.